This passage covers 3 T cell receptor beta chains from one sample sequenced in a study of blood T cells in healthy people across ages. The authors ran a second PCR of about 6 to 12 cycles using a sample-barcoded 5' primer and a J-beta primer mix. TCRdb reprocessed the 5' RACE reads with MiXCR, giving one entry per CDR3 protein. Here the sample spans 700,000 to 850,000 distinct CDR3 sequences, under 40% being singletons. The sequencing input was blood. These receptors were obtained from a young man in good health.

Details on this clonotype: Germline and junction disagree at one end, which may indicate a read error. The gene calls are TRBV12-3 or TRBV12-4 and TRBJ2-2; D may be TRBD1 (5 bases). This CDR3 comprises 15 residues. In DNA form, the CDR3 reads TGTACCAGCAGTGAGGATCAGGGGAACACCGGGGAGCTGTTTTTT. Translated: CTSSEDQGNTGELFF.

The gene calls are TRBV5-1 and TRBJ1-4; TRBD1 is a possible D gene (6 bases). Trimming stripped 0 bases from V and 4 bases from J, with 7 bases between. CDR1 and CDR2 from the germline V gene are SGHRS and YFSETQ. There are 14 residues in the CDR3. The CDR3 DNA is TGCGCCAGCAGCTTGGGGACAGTTAATGAAAAACTGTTTTTT. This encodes CASSLGTVNEKLFF.

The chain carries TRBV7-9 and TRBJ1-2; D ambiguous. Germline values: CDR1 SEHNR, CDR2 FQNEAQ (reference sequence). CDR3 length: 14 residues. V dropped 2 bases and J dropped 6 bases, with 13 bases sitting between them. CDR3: CASSLLGESHGYTF. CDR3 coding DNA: TGTGCCAGCAGCTTATTGGGAGAGAGCCATGGCTACACCTTC.